These T cell receptor beta chains were read from a single sample in a study of naive and memory T cell subsets. TCRdb ran MiXCR on the UMI-ligation and nested PCR reads and lists one entry per CDR3 protein. Altogether about 14,000 distinct CDR3 sequences are present, about 5% being singletons, with the ten largest covering 6.5% to 9%. The material sequenced was skin, taken from a tuberculin skin test site. These receptors were taken from an adult in good health. CDR3s leave out the opening cysteine and the closing phenylalanine or tryptophan. D genes are given only for firm matches.

d_gene: TRBD1
j_gene: TRBJ1-1
v_gene: TRBV7-9
CDR3aa: ASSLGQGAETEAF

d_gene: TRBD1
j_gene: TRBJ2-2
v_gene: TRBV7-2
CDR3aa: ASSPGQVHTGELF

d_gene: .
j_gene: TRBJ2-1
v_gene: TRBV7-3
CDR3aa: ASSPQGASQQF

d_gene: .
j_gene: TRBJ1-4
v_gene: TRBV29-1
CDR3aa: SAGAGNTNEKLF

d_gene: .
j_gene: TRBJ1-2
v_gene: TRBV20-1
CDR3aa: SALRTDQGKGGDT

d_gene: TRBD1
j_gene: TRBJ2-5
v_gene: TRBV7-2
CDR3aa: ASSPNRGKETQY

d_gene: .
j_gene: TRBJ1-2
v_gene: TRBV20-1
CDR3aa: SASFGQYYT

d_gene: .
j_gene: TRBJ1-4
v_gene: TRBV19
CDR3aa: ASTDLTVATNEKLF

d_gene: .
j_gene: TRBJ1-1
v_gene: TRBV7-3
CDR3aa: ASSPQQDTEAF

d_gene: .
j_gene: TRBJ1-6
v_gene: TRBV5-1
CDR3aa: ASSLRTDGDSPLH

d_gene: .
j_gene: TRBJ1-6
v_gene: TRBV20-1
CDR3aa: SARLNTDSPLH

d_gene: TRBD1
j_gene: TRBJ2-7
v_gene: TRBV11-2
CDR3aa: ASSPNLRDRGRSYEQY

d_gene: .
j_gene: TRBJ2-7
v_gene: TRBV6-2/TRBV6-3
CDR3aa: ASSTTGPVN

d_gene: .
j_gene: TRBJ2-5
v_gene: TRBV6-6
CDR3aa: ASRPDSRMAQY

d_gene: TRBD1
j_gene: TRBJ2-3
v_gene: TRBV18
CDR3aa: ASSPAEGQTQY

d_gene: TRBD1
j_gene: TRBJ1-5
v_gene: TRBV18
CDR3aa: ASSPKPGGGQPQH

d_gene: .
j_gene: TRBJ1-2
v_gene: TRBV7-2
CDR3aa: ASSFGRENGYT

d_gene: .
j_gene: TRBJ2-4
v_gene: TRBV6-6
CDR3aa: ASSYAGEANIQY

d_gene: .
j_gene: TRBJ1-1
v_gene: TRBV6-2/TRBV6-3
CDR3aa: ASSYGRNEAF

d_gene: .
j_gene: TRBJ2-3
v_gene: TRBV12-3/TRBV12-4
CDR3aa: ASSLMGFRTTDTQY

d_gene: .
j_gene: TRBJ1-1
v_gene: TRBV5-4
CDR3aa: ASSLGVGTEAF

d_gene: .
j_gene: TRBJ1-5
v_gene: TRBV2
CDR3aa: ASSESNQPQH